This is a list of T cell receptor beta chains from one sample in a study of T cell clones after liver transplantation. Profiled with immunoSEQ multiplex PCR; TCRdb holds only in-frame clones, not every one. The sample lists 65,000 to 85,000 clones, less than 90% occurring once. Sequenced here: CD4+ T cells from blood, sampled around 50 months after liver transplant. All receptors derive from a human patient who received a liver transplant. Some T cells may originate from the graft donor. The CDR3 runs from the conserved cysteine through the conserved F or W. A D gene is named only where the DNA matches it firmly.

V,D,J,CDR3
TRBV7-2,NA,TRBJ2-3,CASSPFGGVADTQYF
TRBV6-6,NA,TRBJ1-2,CASSSKGDGYTF
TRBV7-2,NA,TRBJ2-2,CASSLSSYTGELFF
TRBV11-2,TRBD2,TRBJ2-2,CASSLLGLADGELFF
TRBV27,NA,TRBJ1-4,CASSPQGIREGKLFF
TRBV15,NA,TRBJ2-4,CATSTPIGTIQYF
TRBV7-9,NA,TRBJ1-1,CASSFGGPEAFF
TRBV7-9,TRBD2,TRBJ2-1,CASSSAGPNEQFF
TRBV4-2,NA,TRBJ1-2,CASSRQSGGGANYGYTF
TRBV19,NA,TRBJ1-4,CASRGDFGEKLFF
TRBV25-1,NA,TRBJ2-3,CASTRMGQGGPDTQYF
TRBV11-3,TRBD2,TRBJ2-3,CASSLAGTTDTQYF
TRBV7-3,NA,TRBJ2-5,CASSWEDQETQYF
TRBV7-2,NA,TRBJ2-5,CASSFGQQETQYF
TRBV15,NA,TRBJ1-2,CATSKLGREGYTF
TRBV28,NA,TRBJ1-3,CASSLGSFHSGNTIYF
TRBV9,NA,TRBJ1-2,CASSSETGRYGYTF
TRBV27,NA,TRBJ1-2,CASSLHRDGNYGYTF
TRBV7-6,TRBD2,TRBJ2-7,CASSPPGLAGEYEQYF
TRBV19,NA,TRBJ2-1,CASSTDQNFDNEQFF
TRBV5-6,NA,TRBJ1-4,CASSLRGIRIEKLFF
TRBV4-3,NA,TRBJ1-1,CASSQDQDGNTEAFF
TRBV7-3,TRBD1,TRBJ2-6,CASSRQGSSGANVLTF
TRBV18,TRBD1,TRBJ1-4,CASSPQGQGIEKLFF
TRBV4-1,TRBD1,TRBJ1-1,CASSQVAGQGGGTEAFF
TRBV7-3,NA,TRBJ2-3,CASSLSATDTQYF
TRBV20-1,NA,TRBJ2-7,CSASLGYEQYF
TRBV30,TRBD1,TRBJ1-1,CAWRKDRGTTEAFF
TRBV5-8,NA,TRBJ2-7,CASSFLFGSSSYEQYF
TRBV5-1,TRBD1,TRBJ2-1,CASSYDRANEQFF
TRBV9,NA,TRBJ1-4,CASSASGGGGEKLFF
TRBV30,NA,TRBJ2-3,CAWSAVTDTQYF
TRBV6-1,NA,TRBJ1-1,CAGAVQMNTEAFF
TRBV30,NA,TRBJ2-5,CAWSVGQIGETQYF
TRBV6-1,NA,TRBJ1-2,CASSEGLRYGYTF
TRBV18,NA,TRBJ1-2,CASSPPQGTLYGYTF
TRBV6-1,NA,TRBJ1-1,CASSAQGGNTEAFF
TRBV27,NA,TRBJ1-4,CASRDSLAEKLFF
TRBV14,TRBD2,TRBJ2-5,CASSQGLAGAQETQYF
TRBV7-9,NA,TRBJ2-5,CASSSRGAGETQYF
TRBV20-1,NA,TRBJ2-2,CSARKTGELFF
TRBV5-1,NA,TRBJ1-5,CASSLGTLNQPQHF
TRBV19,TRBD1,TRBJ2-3,CASSTRQGVTDTQYF
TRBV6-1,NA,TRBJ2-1,CASSDPLTLGHSSSYNEQFF
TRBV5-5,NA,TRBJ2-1,CASSRSGGTDYNEQFF
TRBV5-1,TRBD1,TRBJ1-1,CASSLPGQVSEAFF
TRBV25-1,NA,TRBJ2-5,CASSEYEGRETQYF
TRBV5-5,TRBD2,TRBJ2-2,CASSWTSGTTGELFF
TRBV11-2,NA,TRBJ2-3,CASSLVGGTTDTQYF
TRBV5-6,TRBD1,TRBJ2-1,CASSLGQGYSEQFF
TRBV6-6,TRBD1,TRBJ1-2,CASRLTPGQGVYGYTF
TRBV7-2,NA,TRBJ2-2,CASSFRAGTGELFF
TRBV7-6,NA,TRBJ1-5,CASSRTFGQPQHF
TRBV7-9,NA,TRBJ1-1,CATRLGQPTNTEAFF
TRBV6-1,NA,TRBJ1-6,CASSERASVYNSPLHF
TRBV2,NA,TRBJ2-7,CASRGRDRQYF